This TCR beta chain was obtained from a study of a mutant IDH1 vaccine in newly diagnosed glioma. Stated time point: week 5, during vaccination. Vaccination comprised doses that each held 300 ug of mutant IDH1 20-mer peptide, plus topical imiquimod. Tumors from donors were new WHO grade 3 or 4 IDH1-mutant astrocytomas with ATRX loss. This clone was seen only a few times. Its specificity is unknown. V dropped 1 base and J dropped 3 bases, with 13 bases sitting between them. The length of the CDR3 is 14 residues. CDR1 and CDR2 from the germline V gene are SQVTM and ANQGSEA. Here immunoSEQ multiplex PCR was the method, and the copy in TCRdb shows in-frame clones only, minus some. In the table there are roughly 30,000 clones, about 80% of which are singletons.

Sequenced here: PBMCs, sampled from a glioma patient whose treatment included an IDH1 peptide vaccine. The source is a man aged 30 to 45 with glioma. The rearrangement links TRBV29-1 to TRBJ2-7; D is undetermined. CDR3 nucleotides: TGCAGCGTTGAAGCGGTGGGCAGAAACTACGAGCAGTACTTC. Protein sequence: CSVEAVGRNYEQYF.